These T cell receptor beta chains were read from a single sample in a study of shared clonotypes between healthy human individuals. TCRdb's copy holds only in-frame clones and misses some; the assay was immunoSEQ multiplex PCR. Among under 2,000,000 clones listed, roughly 94% were seen once. Sequencing used naive CD8+ T cells sorted from blood. Receptor source: a young man in good health. CDR3s leave out the opening cysteine and the closing phenylalanine or tryptophan. Only some rows state a clone size, as once, few, many or a class for expanded clones.

TRBV7-2 | . | ASSLAVGTTDTQY
TRBV4-3 | few | ASSQDSVAYNEQF
TRBV27 | . | ASSPSGTSGEGTSTDTQY
TRBV4-3 | . | ASSQDSGNTEAF
TRBV28 | . | ASSHPGEGPMNTEAF
TRBV4-3 | once | ASSQDGNSYNEQF
TRBV5-5 | . | ASSPRPGQELPDTQY
TRBV9 | . | ASSVGLGQASNTEAF
TRBV19 | once | ASSIGGAGGPLTYNEQF
TRBV27 | . | ASSLSAGLGDIQY
TRBV5-6 | . | ASSLGGGETQY
TRBV4-3 | . | ASSQDEDSPLH
TRBV5-1 | . | ASSLGVAATYEQY
TRBV7-9 | . | ASSLSGTVPGELF
TRBV5-4 | . | ASSSRSGGVSDTQY
TRBV29-1 | . | SVITGDHGYT
TRBV2 | . | ASRTLGGSTGANVLT
TRBV19 | . | ASSHGTGGSEAF
TRBV5-1 | once | ASSPLSRPGEQY
TRBV10-3 | . | AISEIGTSGGNEQF
TRBV19 | . | ASSLGPRGNTEAF
TRBV10-3 | few | AISGDNQPQH
TRBV30 | . | AWSQDSTDTQY
TRBV21-1 | . | ASRQTGFGSPLH
TRBV11-2 | . | ASSSTGLPADTQY
TRBV29-1 | . | SVENALEGSSYEQY
TRBV19 | . | ASSIGGGEQY
TRBV29-1 | . | SVEAGDRAQQY
TRBV30 | once | AWSVLVGTEAF
TRBV27 | . | ASSLLSSGSLAPETQY
TRBV2 | . | ASSEALAGGPSDTQY
TRBV4-1 | once | ASSQGSWASNEKLF
TRBV2 | once | ASRDSPSAETQY
TRBV7-6 | . | ASSPRINTGELF
TRBV27 | . | ASSIVGSYEQY
TRBV7-9 | . | ASSFLREEANYGYT
TRBV27 | . | ASSLSFYNPYNEQF
TRBV28 | . | ASSPSGNTIY
TRBV4-1 | . | ASSRRGTPEAF
TRBV4-1 | . | ASSEDTEAF
TRBV19 | . | ASSITAYSNQPQH
TRBV11-1 | . | ASSLDDRTQY
TRBV7-9 | . | ASRGVERGTYEQY
TRBV7-9 | . | ASSLKDREVDEQY
TRBV28 | . | ASSDVGFGNTIY
TRBV10-3 | . | AIRAPNNYNTGELF
TRBV27 | . | ASSFPPSNEQF
TRBV6-1 | . | ASSEDLGHEYYSNQPQH
TRBV7-3 | . | ASSLAGDDGYT
TRBV7-9 | . | ASSLGGAEAF
TRBV29-1 | . | SVDRGLDETQY
TRBV27 | . | ASSQEGTPQF
TRBV15 | . | ATAIGASSYEQY
TRBV29-1 | . | SVEGTGGRYEQY
TRBV9 | . | ASSVEPSGRTDTQY
TRBV7-8 | . | ASSHPPGEETQY
TRBV5-1 | . | ASSSTTLDRNYGYT
TRBV28 | . | ASSLRGYNNQPQH
TRBV5-8 | . | ASSPQASLGTDTQY